The 4 T cell receptor beta chains presented below share a single source sample, sequenced in a study of T cell repertoires in cytomegalovirus infection. In TCRdb, the reads were re-called with MiXCR into one record per CDR3 protein. Here the sample spans almost 550,000 distinct CDR3 sequences, approximately 15% being singletons. Sequenced input: CD8+ T cells from PBMCs. The receptors were sampled from a human donor in good health (CMV status not recorded). Some clones in this sample may be carry-over from other donors' samples.

There are many counts of this clonotype. The chain employs TRBV12-3 or TRBV12-4 and TRBJ2-3; no firm D call. The CDR3 is 12 amino acids. V shed 7 bases and J shed 6 bases, with 11 bases lying between them. For the CDR3, the DNA is TGTGCCAGCACCGCCCTTGGGGATACGCAGTATTTT. Its protein is CASTALGDTQYF.

The CDR3 sequence is CASSVLAQGQGETQYF. CDR3 nucleotides: TGTGCCAGCAGCGTACTAGCGCAGGGCCAAGGAGAGACCCAGTACTTC. The gene calls are TRBV9 and TRBJ2-5, with D perhaps matching TRBD2 (6 bases). The CDR3 length is 16 residues. CDR1 is SGDLS and CDR2 is YYNGEE in the germline V gene. Trimming removed 1 base at V and 4 bases at J, with 17 bases between.

This clonotype was counted at least ten times. V is TRBV27 and J is TRBJ1-3; no clear D. The V gene's germline CDR1 is MNHEY and CDR2 SMNVEV (reference sequence). The CDR3 is 15 amino acids. The V gene lost 2 bases and the J gene lost 4 bases, with 12 bases spanning the gap. CDR3 bases: TGTGCCAGCAGTTTAAGTCTCTTTGGAGGAAACACCATATATTTT. It codes for CASSLSLFGGNTIYF.

This clonotype was observed many times. V gene TRBV24-1 combines with J gene TRBJ2-6; 7 bases map to TRBD1. Trimming took 0 bases from V and 3 from J; bases not matched to a gene: 7. The CDR3 consists of 18 residues. Germline V gene sequence: CDR1 KGHDR, CDR2 SFDVKD. The CDR3 region has the DNA TGTGCCACCAGTGATTTGGGACAGGCCTTCAGTGGGGCCAACGTCCTGACTTTC. This codes for CATSDLGQAFSGANVLTF.